This T cell receptor (beta chain) was identified in a study of blood T cell repertoires in COVID-19. Study-wide context: Donors in the United States, Italy and Spain gave samples during acute or convalescent COVID-19. From T cells, B-cell-depleted T cells, or PBMCs came the material, which was cDNA or gDNA.

Across 20 to 25 US areas, participants ranged in age from 18 to 89 years. Assignment of participants to cohorts was predicated upon participant-reported clinical history. Profiling relied on immunoSEQ multiplex PCR, and the TCRdb table lists in-frame clones only, not all of them. The top ten clones hold 4.1% of a sample with approximately 250,000 clones, approximately 90% of them seen once. The TCR sequence derives from a woman aged 25 to 45 with acute COVID-19. Input material: PBMCs or T cells enriched from blood (not recorded which).

The CDR3: CASSQTGNTEAFF. CDR3 coding DNA: TGTGCCAGCAGCCAGACGGGGAACACTGAAGCTTTCTTT. This chain joins TRBV5-8 and TRBJ1-1; no clear D. The V end was cut by 4 bases, the J end by 1 base, with 8 bases between. The CDR3 is made up of 13 amino acids. Germline V gives CDR1 SGHTS, CDR2 YDEGEE.